Described below is a single T cell receptor beta chain sequence and its context. Unique molecular identifiers tagged individual cDNA molecules. TCRdb analysed the 5' RACE reads with MiXCR anew, one entry per CDR3 protein. The repertoire holds roughly 70,000 distinct CDR3 sequences, with around an eighth as singletons. The data originate from a study of early T cells in non-severe SARS-CoV-2 infection. The CDR3 loop spans 14 amino acids. Germline V gene lookup returns CDR1 MNHEY and CDR2 SVGAGI. The trim removed 6 bases at V and 10 bases at J, leaving 13 bases unmatched. The receptor was isolated from an adult who was a healthcare worker with PCR-confirmed SARS-CoV-2 infection or an uninfected control (not recorded which). The genes are TRBV6-5 and TRBJ1-1; 8 bases map to TRBD1. Sequenced input: whole blood. The CDR3 DNA reads as TGTGCCAGCAGCTCTCGGACAGGGAGGGAGTTAGCTTTCTTT. It codes for CASSSRTGRELAFF.